Presented here are 18 T cell receptor beta chains from one specimen sequenced in a study of cytomegalovirus exposure and HLA in healthy donors. PCR was performed using 60 Vbeta and 13 Jbeta primers. This table comes from immunoSEQ multiplex PCR, and its TCRdb copy is limited to in-frame clones, with some not included. The sample consists of fewer than 200,000 clones, approximately 81% of them appearing once. The specimen sequenced was PBMCs. These receptors were taken from a young woman in good health and CMV-seronegative.

The J gene is TRBJ2-4, the V gene TRBV7-9, with D tentatively TRBD1 (8 bases). This CDR3 is built from 15 residues. Germline V gives CDR1 SEHNR, CDR2 FQNEAQ (reference sequence). With 5 bases removed from V and 1 base from J, the gap between germline ends came to 12 bases. The CDR3 spells CASSLQGGAKNIQYF. The CDR3 DNA reads as TGTGCCAGCAGCCTACAGGGGGGGGCCAAAAACATTCAGTACTTC.

This rearrangement joins TRBV15 to TRBJ1-5; D possibly corresponds to TRBD1 (6 bases). The CDR3 length is 15 residues. Germline CDR1 reads LNHNV; CDR2 reads YYDKDF (reference sequence). Trimming stripped 8 bases from V and 0 bases from J, with 14 bases between. The CDR3 sequence: CATRGGAYSNQPQHF. In DNA form, the CDR3 reads TGTGCCACCCGGGGGGGGGCTTATAGCAATCAGCCCCAGCATTTT.

The chain combines TRBV28 with TRBJ2-7; a weak D match, TRBD2 (6 bases). Trimming left V 3 bases short and J 2 bases short, with 14 bases between. CDR1 MDHEN and CDR2 SYDVKM come from the germline V gene. The CDR3 runs to 15 residues. The CDR3 nucleotides are TGTGCCAGCAGTTTTATCGGAGCGGGTACCTACGAGCAGTACTTC. Translated: CASSFIGAGTYEQYF.

The V call is TRBV2, the J call TRBJ1-1; D perhaps matches TRBD1 (5 bases). Germline assignment: CDR1 SNHLY and CDR2 FYNNEI. Trimming removed 5 bases at V and 2 bases at J, with 12 bases between. The CDR3 runs to 14 residues. The CDR3 DNA reads as TGTGCCAGCAGTTTGCAGGGTAGAAACACTGAAGCTTTCTTT. Translated, it gives CASSLQGRNTEAFF.

This chain uses TRBV2 with TRBJ1-5; 7 nucleotides line up with TRBD1. The V gene's germline CDR1 is SNHLY and CDR2 FYNNEI. This CDR3 contains 16 residues. V shed 8 bases, J shed 5 bases, and the junction held 15 bases outside the gene matches. The CDR3 nucleotides read TGTGCCAGCCAGTGGGGGAGACAGGGCCCTCATCAGCCCCAGCATTTT. Protein: CASQWGRQGPHQPQHF.

About this clone itself: The conserved phenylalanine or tryptophan is not found at the CDR3 terminus, so this likely reflects a read error. The genes are TRBV30 and TRBJ2-7; 10 nucleotides agree with TRBD1. Germline CDR1 GTSNPN, CDR2 SVGIG (reference sequence). Trimming took 0 bases from V and 6 from J; bases not matched to a gene: 8. This CDR3 region has 15 residues. CDR3 loop: CAWSVARQGAGEQYL. CDR3 nucleotide sequence: TGTGCCTGGAGTGTCGCAAGACAGGGGGCGGGCGAGCAGTACTTA.

The chain is built from TRBV28 and TRBJ2-2; a weak D match, TRBD1 (6 bases). CDR3 length: 14 amino acids. Germline CDR1 is MDHEN and CDR2 is SYDVKM. With 8 bases removed from V and 2 bases from J, the gap between germline ends came to 12 bases. This CDR3 is CASLDRSNTGELFF. The CDR3 region has the DNA TGTGCCAGCTTAGACAGGAGTAACACCGGGGAGCTGTTTTTT.

This clone has just a few counts. This chain connects TRBV5-4 to TRBJ2-7; D might be TRBD1 (5 bases). The CDR3 has 15 amino acids. CDR1 is SGHNT, CDR2 YYREEE, per germline (reference sequence). V lost 1 base and J 5 bases, leaving 16 bases between the germline ends. The chain's CDR3 is CASSLYGQGAHEQYF. The CDR3 bases are TGTGCCAGCAGCTTGTATGGACAAGGGGCCCACGAGCAGTACTTC.

The rearrangement uses TRBV5-1 and TRBJ2-2; 7 bases agree with TRBD1. V was clipped by 6 bases and J by 2 bases; unmatched bases: 4. Germline V gene sequence: CDR1 SGHRS, CDR2 YFSETQ. The CDR3 has 14 amino acids. The CDR3: CASIGDSNTGELFF. CDR3 nucleotide sequence: TGCGCCAGCATAGGGGACAGCAACACCGGGGAGCTGTTTTTT.

J is TRBJ2-1 and V is TRBV5-8, with 12 bases fitting TRBD2. The trim removed 5 bases at V and 2 bases at J, leaving 2 bases unmatched. The CDR3 contains 15 residues. CDR1 and CDR2 from the germline V gene are SGHTS and YDEGEE. The CDR3 sequence: CASSRTSGTYNEQFF. For the CDR3, the DNA is TGTGCCAGCAGTCGGACTAGCGGGACCTACAATGAGCAGTTCTTC.

The chain recombines TRBV4-3 with TRBJ2-1; 7 nucleotides match TRBD2. Looked up from germline, CDR1 is LGHNA and CDR2 is YSLEER. The junction had 3 bases not matched to a gene; V was cut back by 1 base and J by 9 bases. The CDR3 runs 13 residues. The CDR3 nucleotides read TGCGCCAGCAGCCAAGTGACTAGCTCTGAGCAGTTCTTC. Protein: CASSQVTSSEQFF.

The chain couples TRBV28 to TRBJ2-7, with D tentatively TRBD2 (5 bases). Germline CDR1 is MDHEN and CDR2 is SYDVKM. This CDR3 is built from 14 residues. Trimming shortened V by 6 bases and J by 1 base, and 13 bases separated the two germline ends. CDR3 amino acids: CASSHPPGSYEQYF. The DNA of the CDR3 is TGTGCCAGCAGCCACCCCCCGGGGTCCTACGAGCAGTACTTC.

This chain links TRBV28 with TRBJ2-1; possibly TRBD2 for D (6 bases). Trimming pared 8 bases from V and 4 bases from J, leaving 15 bases between. The germline CDR1 and CDR2 sequences are MDHEN and SYDVKM. This CDR3 has 14 amino acids. This CDR3 is CASGNRGRYNEQFF. The CDR3 coding sequence is TGTGCCAGCGGAAACCGGGGGAGGTACAATGAGCAGTTCTTC.

The chain recombines TRBV4-1 with TRBJ2-6, with 7 bases lining up with TRBD1. The CDR3 is 17 residues long. Germline CDR1 reads MGHRA; CDR2 reads YSYEKL. After removal of 6 bases from V and 3 bases from J, the junction contained 11 bases not matched to a gene. For the CDR3, the DNA is TGCGCCAGCAGTCCGGGACAGCTTTACGGTGGGGCCAACGTCCTGACTTTC. It specifies CASSPGQLYGGANVLTF.

This clone was counted a few times. The J gene is TRBJ2-3, the V gene TRBV7-9; a weak D match, TRBD2 (6 bases). Germline CDR1 SEHNR, CDR2 FQNEAQ (reference sequence). The CDR3 extends over 14 amino acids. Between the trimmed V and J ends, which lost 8 bases and 2 bases, there was a span of 14 bases. The CDR3 DNA sequence: TGTGCCAGCTTGGACTACATCTACACAGATACGCAGTATTTT. Translation gives CASLDYIYTDTQYF. The variable domain in full, completed from reference TRBV7-9 and TRBJ2-3, reads DTGVSQNPRHKITKRGQNVTFRCDPISEHNRLYWYRQTLGQGPEFLTYFQNEAQLEKSRLLSDRFSAERPKGSFSTLEIQRTEQGDSAMYLCASLDYIYTDTQYFGPGTRLTVL.

The V gene is TRBV6-4, the J gene TRBJ2-1; 11 bases fit TRBD2. This CDR3 is built from 15 residues. V trimming: 3 bases; J trimming: 8 bases; junction bases outside the gene matches: 6. The germline V gene encodes CDR1 MRHNA and CDR2 SNTAGT. The CDR3 sequence: CASSEEVSGGDEQFF. CDR3 nucleotides: TGTGCCAGCAGTGAAGAGGTTAGCGGGGGGGATGAGCAGTTCTTC.

This clone was seen more than once but under ten times. The chain carries TRBV27 and TRBJ2-3, with D unclear. Germline V CDR1 and CDR2: MNHEY, SMNVEV (reference sequence). The CDR3 runs to 13 residues. V was trimmed by 7 bases and J by 0 bases, leaving 8 bases between them. This CDR3 reads CASMRSSTDTQYF. DNA of the CDR3: TGTGCCAGCATGAGATCGAGCACAGATACGCAGTATTTT.

This clone was seen a handful of times. V and J are TRBV6-6 and TRBJ2-7, with D possibly being TRBD2 (5 bases). Germline V CDR1 and CDR2: MNHNY, SVGAGI (reference sequence). V was cut by 5 bases and J by 5 bases, with 19 bases left in between. This CDR3 region has 15 residues. The DNA for the CDR3 is TGTGCCAGCAGTCTGAAGTCCTGGGCCGGGAACGAGCAGTACTTC. Its translation is CASSLKSWAGNEQYF.